This TCR beta chain was documented in a study of T cell responses to AZD1222 COVID-19 vaccine. The data were produced by immunoSEQ multiplex PCR, yet TCRdb's version contains in-frame clones alone and is incomplete. The data show some 140,000 clones, roughly 90% seen once. V lost 5 bases and J lost 11, with 22 bases in between. Germline V gives CDR1 SGHTA, CDR2 FQGNSA. There are 16 residues in the CDR3. The source material was peripheral blood, sampled on day 0 of AZD1222 vaccination. V usage is TRBV7-2 and J usage is TRBJ1-6; D is possibly TRBD1 (6 bases). This clonotype was sampled from an adult in good health. The chain's CDR3 is CASSPEGRGRRPPLHF. CDR3 in DNA: TGTGCCAGCAGCCCAGAGGGCAGGGGAAGACGGCCACCCCTCCACTTT.